This T cell receptor (beta chain) appears in the sequencing data of a study of a mutant IDH1 vaccine in newly diagnosed glioma. As for this clone: Its cognate antigen is unknown.

Germline assignment: CDR1 SGHRS and CDR2 YFSETQ. V was clipped by 0 bases and J by 6 bases, with 7 bases between them. The CDR3 is made up of 12 amino acids. Time point indicated: week 35, safety follow-up. Vaccine doses each comprised 300 ug of mutant IDH1 20-mer peptide, with topical imiquimod. Assay used: immunoSEQ multiplex PCR; TCRdb lists only in-frame clones, some missing. The repertoire holds about 42,000 clones, 83% seen once, with 5.1% in the top ten. The material sequenced was PBMCs, taken from a glioma patient whose treatment included an IDH1 peptide vaccine. This TCR came from a woman between 45 and 65 years old with glioma. J is TRBJ2-7 and V is TRBV5-1; D is possibly TRBD2 (6 bases). CDR3 protein: CASSLVEGEQYF. CDR3 bases: TGCGCCAGCAGCTTGGTGGAGGGCGAGCAGTACTTC.